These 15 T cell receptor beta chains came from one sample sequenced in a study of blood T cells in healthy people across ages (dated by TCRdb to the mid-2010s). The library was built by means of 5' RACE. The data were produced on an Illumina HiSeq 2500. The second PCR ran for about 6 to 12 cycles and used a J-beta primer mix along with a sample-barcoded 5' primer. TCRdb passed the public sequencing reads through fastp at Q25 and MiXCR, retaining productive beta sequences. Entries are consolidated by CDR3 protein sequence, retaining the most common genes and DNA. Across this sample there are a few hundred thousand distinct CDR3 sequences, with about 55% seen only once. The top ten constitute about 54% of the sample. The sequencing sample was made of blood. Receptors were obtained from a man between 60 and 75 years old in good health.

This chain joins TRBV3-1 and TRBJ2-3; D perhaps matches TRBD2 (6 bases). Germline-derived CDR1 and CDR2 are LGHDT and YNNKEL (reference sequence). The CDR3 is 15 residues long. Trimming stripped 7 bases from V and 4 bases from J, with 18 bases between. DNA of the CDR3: TGTGCCAGCACCTGGGCGGGGCGCGAGGCAGATACGCAGTATTTT. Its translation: CASTWAGREADTQYF.

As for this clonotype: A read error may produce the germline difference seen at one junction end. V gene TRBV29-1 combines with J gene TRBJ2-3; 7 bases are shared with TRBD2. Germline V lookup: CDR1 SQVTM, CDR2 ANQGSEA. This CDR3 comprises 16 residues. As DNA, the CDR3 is TGCGGCGTTGAAGGACTACACCGGGAGGCCCCAGATACGCAGTATTTT. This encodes CGVEGLHREAPDTQYF.

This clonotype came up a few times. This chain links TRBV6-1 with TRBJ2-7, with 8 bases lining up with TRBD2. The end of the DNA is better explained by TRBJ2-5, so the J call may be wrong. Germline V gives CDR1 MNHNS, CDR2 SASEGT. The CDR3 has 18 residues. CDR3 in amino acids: CASSEGKSGRVYLETQYF. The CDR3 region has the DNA TGTGCCAGCAGTGAAGGAAAGAGCGGGAGAGTGTATTTGGAGACCCAGTACTTC.

CDR3 sequence reads: CASSAAGETQYF. CDR3 nucleotide sequence: TGCGCCAGCAGCGCGGCGGGAGAGACCCAGTACTTC. The V and J genes are TRBV5-1 and TRBJ2-5, with a possible D match to TRBD2 (5 bases). This CDR3 spans 12 amino acids. V was shortened by 4 bases and J by 4 bases, with 8 bases between the two germline ends. CDR1 and CDR2 from the germline V gene are SGHRS and YFSETQ. Using reference TRBV5-1 and TRBJ2-5 for the parts outside the CDR3, the full variable domain is KAGVTQTPRYLIKTRGQQVTLSCSPISGHRSVSWYQQTPGQGLQFLFEYFSETQRNKGNFPGRFSGRQFSNSRSEMNVSTLELGDSALYLCASSAAGETQYFGPGTRLLVL.

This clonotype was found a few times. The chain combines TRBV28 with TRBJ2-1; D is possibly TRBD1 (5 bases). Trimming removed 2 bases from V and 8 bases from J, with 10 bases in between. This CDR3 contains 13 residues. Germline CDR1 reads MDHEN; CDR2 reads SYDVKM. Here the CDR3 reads CASSLPGSYEQFF. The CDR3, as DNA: TGTGCCAGCAGTTTACCAGGGTCCTATGAGCAGTTCTTC. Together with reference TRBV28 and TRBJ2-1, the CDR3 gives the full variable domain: DVKVTQSSRYLVKRTGEKVFLECVQDMDHENMFWYRQDPGLGLRLIYFSYDVKMKEKGDIPEGYSVSREKKERFSLILESASTNQTSMYLCASSLPGSYEQFFGPGTRLTVL.

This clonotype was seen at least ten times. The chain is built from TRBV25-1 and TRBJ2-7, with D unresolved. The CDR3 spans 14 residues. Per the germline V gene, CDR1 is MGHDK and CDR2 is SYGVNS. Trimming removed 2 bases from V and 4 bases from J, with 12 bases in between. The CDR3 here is CASSEAVPPYEQYF. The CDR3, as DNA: TGTGCCAGCAGTGAAGCAGTTCCACCTTACGAGCAGTACTTC.

The CDR3 region is CASSDRVEGGYTF. The CDR3 DNA sequence: TGTGCCAGCAGCGACAGGGTGGAGGGTGGCTACACCTTC. The V call is TRBV3-1, the J call TRBJ1-2; 7 bases match TRBD1. Germline CDR1 is LGHDT and CDR2 is YNNKEL (reference sequence). V lost 5 bases and J lost 7; bases outside the gene matches: 7. This CDR3 comprises 13 residues.

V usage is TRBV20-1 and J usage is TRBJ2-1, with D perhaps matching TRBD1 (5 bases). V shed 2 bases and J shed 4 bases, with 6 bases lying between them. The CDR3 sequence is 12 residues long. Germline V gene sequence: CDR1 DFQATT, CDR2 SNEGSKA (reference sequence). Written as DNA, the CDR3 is TGCAGTGCTAGACCAGGGTACAATGAGCAGTTCTTC. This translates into CSARPGYNEQFF.

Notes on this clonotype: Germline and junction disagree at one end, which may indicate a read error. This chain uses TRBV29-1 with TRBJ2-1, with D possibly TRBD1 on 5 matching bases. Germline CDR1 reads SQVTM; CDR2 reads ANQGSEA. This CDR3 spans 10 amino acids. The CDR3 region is CSVGALEQFF. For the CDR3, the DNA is TGCAGTGTTGGGGCCCTTGAGCAGTTCTTC.

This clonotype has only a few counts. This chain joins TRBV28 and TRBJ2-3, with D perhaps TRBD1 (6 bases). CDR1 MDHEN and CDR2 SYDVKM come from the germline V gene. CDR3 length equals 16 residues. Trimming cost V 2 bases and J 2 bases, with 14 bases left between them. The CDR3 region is CASSLITRGYTDTQYF. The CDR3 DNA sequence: TGTGCCAGCAGTTTAATAACTAGGGGGTACACAGATACGCAGTATTTT.

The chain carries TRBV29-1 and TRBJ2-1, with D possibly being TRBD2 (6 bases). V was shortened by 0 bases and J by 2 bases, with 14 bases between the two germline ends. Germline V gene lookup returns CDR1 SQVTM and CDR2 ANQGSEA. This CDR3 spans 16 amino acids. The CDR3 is CSVEDLGGVTYNEQFF. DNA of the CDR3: TGCAGCGTTGAAGATCTTGGCGGGGTAACCTACAATGAGCAGTTCTTC.

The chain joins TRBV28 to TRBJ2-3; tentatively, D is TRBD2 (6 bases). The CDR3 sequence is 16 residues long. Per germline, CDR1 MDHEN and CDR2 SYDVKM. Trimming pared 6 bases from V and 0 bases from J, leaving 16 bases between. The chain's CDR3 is CASSQIAATSTDTQYF. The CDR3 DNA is TGTGCCAGCAGCCAAATAGCGGCTACTAGCACAGATACGCAGTATTTT.

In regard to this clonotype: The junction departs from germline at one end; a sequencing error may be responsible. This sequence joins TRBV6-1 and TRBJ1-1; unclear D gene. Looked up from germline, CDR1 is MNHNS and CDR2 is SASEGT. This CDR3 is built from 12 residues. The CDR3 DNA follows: TGTACCAGCAGTGAATTCGGGTATGAAGCTTTCTTT. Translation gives CTSSEFGYEAFF.

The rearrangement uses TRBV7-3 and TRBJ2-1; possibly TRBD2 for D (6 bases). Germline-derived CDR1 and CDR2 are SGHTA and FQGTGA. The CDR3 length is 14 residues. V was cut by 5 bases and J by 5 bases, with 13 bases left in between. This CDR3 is CASSDSLAHNEQFF. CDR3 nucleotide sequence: TGTGCCAGCAGCGATTCCCTAGCGCACAATGAGCAGTTCTTC.

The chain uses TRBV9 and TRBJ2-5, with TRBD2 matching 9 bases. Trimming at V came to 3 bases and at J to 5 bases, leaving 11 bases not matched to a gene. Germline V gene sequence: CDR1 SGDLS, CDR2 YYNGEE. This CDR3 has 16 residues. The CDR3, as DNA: TGTGCCAGCAGCGGGGCGGGAGGGCCCGGAGGGGAGACCCAGTACTTC. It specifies CASSGAGGPGGETQYF.